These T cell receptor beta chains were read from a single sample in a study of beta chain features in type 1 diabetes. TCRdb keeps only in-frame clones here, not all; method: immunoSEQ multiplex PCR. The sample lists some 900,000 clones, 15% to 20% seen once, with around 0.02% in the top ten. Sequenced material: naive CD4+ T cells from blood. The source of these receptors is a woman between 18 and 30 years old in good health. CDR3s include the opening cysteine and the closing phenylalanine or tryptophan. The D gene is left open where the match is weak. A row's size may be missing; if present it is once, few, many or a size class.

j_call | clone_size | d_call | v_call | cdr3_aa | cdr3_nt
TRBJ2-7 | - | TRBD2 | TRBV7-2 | CASSPPRGLAYEQYF | TGTGCCAGCAGCCCCCCCCGGGGACTAGCCTACGAGCAGTACTTC
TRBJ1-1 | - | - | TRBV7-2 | CASSPTGGQGYTEAFF | TGTGCCAGCAGCCCCACCGGGGGCCAAGGTTACACTGAAGCTTTCTTT
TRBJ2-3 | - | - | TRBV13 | CASSKGGWDGGTDTQYF | TGTGCCAGCAGCAAGGGGGGATGGGACGGAGGGACAGATACGCAGTATTTT
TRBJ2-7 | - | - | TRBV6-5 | CASNWRVGYEQYF | TGTGCCAGCAATTGGCGGGTCGGCTACGAGCAGTACTTC
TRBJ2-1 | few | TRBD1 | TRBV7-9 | CASSQTGVYNEQFF | TGTGCCAGCAGTCAAACAGGGGTCTACAATGAGCAGTTCTTC
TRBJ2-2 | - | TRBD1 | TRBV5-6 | CASSSQGRNTGELFF | TGTGCCAGCAGCTCACAGGGGCGCAACACCGGGGAGCTGTTTTTT
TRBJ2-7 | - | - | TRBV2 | CASSPNRDNYEQYF | TGTGCCAGCAGTCCAAACCGGGACAACTACGAGCAGTACTTC
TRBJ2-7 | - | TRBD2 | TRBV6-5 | CASSYSFAGVGYEQYF | TGTGCCAGCAGTTACTCTTTTGCGGGAGTGGGTTACGAGCAGTACTTC
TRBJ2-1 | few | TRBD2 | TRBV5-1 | CASSLTPTSDEQFF | TGCGCCAGCAGCTTAACCCCAACTAGCGATGAGCAGTTCTTC
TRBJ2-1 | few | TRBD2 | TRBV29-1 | CSVVPPWGLAGAQEQFF | TGCAGCGTTGTCCCACCTTGGGGACTAGCGGGAGCTCAGGAGCAGTTCTTC
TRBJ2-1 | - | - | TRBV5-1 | CASSRGDNSYNEQFF | TGCGCCAGCAGCAGGGGGGACAACTCCTACAATGAGCAGTTCTTC
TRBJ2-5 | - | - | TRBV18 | CASSRLRGGETQYF | TGTGCCAGCTCACGTTTGCGGGGAGGAGAGACCCAGTACTTC
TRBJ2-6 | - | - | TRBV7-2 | CASTPGLDGGYSGANVLTF | TGTGCCAGCACCCCTGGGCTGGACGGCGGGTACTCTGGGGCCAACGTCCTGACTTTC
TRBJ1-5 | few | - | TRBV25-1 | CASSAQGLGGPQHF | TGTGCCAGCAGTGCCCAGGGGCTCGGCGGGCCCCAGCATTTT
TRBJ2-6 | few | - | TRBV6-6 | CASSPQYSGANVLTF | TGTGCCAGCAGTCCCCAGTACTCTGGGGCCAACGTCCTGACTTTC
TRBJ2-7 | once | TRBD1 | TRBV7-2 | CASSAIGTGSSYEQYF | TGTGCCAGCAGCGCCATCGGGACAGGGAGCTCCTACGAGCAGTACTTC
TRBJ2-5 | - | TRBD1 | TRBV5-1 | CASSSTGQGAFETQYF | TGCGCCAGCAGCTCTACGGGACAGGGGGCGTTCGAGACCCAGTACTTC
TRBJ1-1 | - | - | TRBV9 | CASSDPQTNTEAFF | TGTGCCAGCAGCGATCCCCAGACGAACACTGAAGCTTTCTTT
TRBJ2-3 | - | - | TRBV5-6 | CASSSGLSTDTQYF | TGTGCCAGCAGCTCCGGGCTTAGCACAGATACGCAGTATTTT
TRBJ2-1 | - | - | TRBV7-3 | CASSPGQLNEQFF | TGTGCCAGCAGCCCCGGACAACTCAATGAGCAGTTCTTC
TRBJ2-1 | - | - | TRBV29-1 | CSVEVRDRGDNEQFF | TGCAGCGTTGAAGTGCGGGACCGCGGCGACAATGAGCAGTTCTTC
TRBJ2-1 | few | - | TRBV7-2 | CASSFRDSGYNEQFF | TGTGCCAGCAGCTTTCGGGATAGCGGTTACAATGAGCAGTTCTTC
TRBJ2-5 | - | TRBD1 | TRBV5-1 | CASSLGGTEQETQYF | TGCGCCAGCAGCTTGGGTGGGACAGAGCAAGAGACCCAGTACTTC
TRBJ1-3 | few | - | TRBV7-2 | CASSLGPAGASSGNTIYF | TGTGCCAGCAGCTTGGGTCCTGCGGGAGCGAGCTCTGGAAACACCATATATTTT